The table lists the clone carrying this TCR beta chain with many counts. Antigen specificity is unknown. Documented time point: technical triplicate 3. Synthesis of cDNA was performed by 5'RACE using 10-nucleotide random UMIs. TCRdb reprocessed the 5' RACE reads via MiXCR and lists one record per CDR3 protein. The sample lists 25,000 to 30,000 distinct CDR3 sequences, roughly a sixth occurring once. These data originate in a study of neurological immune-mediated disorders. Study-level results: The greatest TCR clonal expansion occurred in HTLV-1-associated myelopathy and the least in multiple sclerosis, which fell below healthy controls.

V shed 5 bases and J 9 bases; nucleotides not matched to a gene: 8. Germline V gives CDR1 SGHTA, CDR2 FQGTGA. This CDR3 is 15 amino acids long. Material for sequencing was CD4+ T cells from blood. The gene calls are TRBV7-3 and TRBJ2-1, with 12 positions matching TRBD2. This receptor was taken from a female donor with HTLV-1-associated myelopathy (HAM/TSP). Here the CDR3 reads CASSRSSGRAGEQFF. The CDR3 DNA reads TGTGCCAGCAGCCGCTCTAGCGGGAGGGCCGGTGAGCAGTTCTTC.